This T cell receptor (beta chain) comes out of a study of cytomegalovirus exposure and HLA in healthy donors. Study-wide results and limits: Productive status was seen about 90% or about 30% of the time for most TCR beta V segments in an earlier analysis. When a later analysis was performed, an Asian-associated ancestry cluster reportedly had fewer N-insertions than the approximately 600-donor mean.

CDR1 is SGHRS and CDR2 is YFSETQ in the germline V gene. V trimming: 0 bases; J trimming: 0 bases; junction bases outside the gene matches: 1. The CDR3 consists of 16 residues. Of note for this clone: Its antigen remains unknown.

The study ran its PCR with 60 Vbeta and 13 Jbeta primers. The data were produced by immunoSEQ multiplex PCR, yet TCRdb's version contains in-frame clones alone and is incomplete. The sample features 150,000 to 200,000 clones, with approximately 0.8% in its top ten. Sequenced sample: PBMCs. This chain connects TRBV5-1 to TRBJ2-1; 9 nucleotides agree with TRBD1. The receptor comes from a woman between 18 and 30 years old in good health and CMV-seropositive. CDR3 sequence reads: CASSLEQGASYNEQFF. The CDR3 DNA sequence: TGCGCCAGCAGCTTGGAACAGGGGGCCTCCTACAATGAGCAGTTCTTC.